Below, 2 T cell receptor beta chains from the same sample are listed, as sequenced in a study of cytomegalovirus exposure and HLA in healthy donors. With 60 Vbeta and 13 Jbeta primers, the PCR was carried out. Profiling relied on immunoSEQ multiplex PCR, and the TCRdb table lists in-frame clones only, not all of them. The sample yields about 120,000 clones, 70% to 80% seen once. Material for sequencing was PBMCs. These receptors came from a man aged 50 to 59 in good health and CMV-seropositive.

The rearrangement links TRBV4-1 to TRBJ2-7, with 7 bases aligning to TRBD2. The J segment lost 5 bases and the V segment lost 4 bases, leaving 8 bases of the junction unmatched. This CDR3 has 14 amino acids. CDR1 MGHRA and CDR2 YSYEKL come from the germline V gene. CDR3 amino acids: CASSPWAGRDEQYF. As DNA, the CDR3 is TGCGCCAGCAGCCCCTGGGCAGGGAGGGACGAGCAGTACTTC.

The rearrangement joins TRBV18 to TRBJ2-7; 8 bases fit TRBD1. This CDR3 has 16 residues. J lost 1 base, V lost 3 bases, and 8 bases had no gene match. CDR1 is KGHSH, CDR2 LQKENI, per germline. The CDR3 here is CASSPVSGQGSYEQYF. DNA of the CDR3: TGTGCCAGCTCACCCGTAAGCGGACAGGGTTCCTACGAGCAGTACTTC.